The subject of this entry is one TCR beta chain. Its specificity is unknown. Libraries were prepared by immunoSEQ multiplex PCR; TCRdb keeps only in-frame clonotypes and omits some of them. The data contain tens of thousands of clones, 81% of them singletons. The data stem from a study of STAT5B mutations in CD4+ large granular lymphocyte leukemia. Looking at the study overall: Healthy donors showed HLA-associated enrichment of the CDR3 'QG' motif.

General study findings and limits: No patients shared main leukemic clonotypes, though around 25% appeared at low frequency elsewhere.

This sequence was found in a human donor in good health. Sequencing was performed on CD4+ T cells from blood buffy coats.

In DNA, the CDR3 is TGTGCCAGCTCACCGGACAGAGACACCGGGGAGCTGTTTTTT. Translation: CASSPDRDTGELFF. The rearrangement links TRBV18 to TRBJ2-2, with a tentative D call TRBD1 (6 bases). V lost 3 bases to trimming and J lost 3 bases, with 8 bases between them. Germline V CDR1 and CDR2: KGHSH, LQKENI. This CDR3 region has 14 residues. The full variable domain, in which reference TRBV18 and TRBJ2-2 provide the parts outside the CDR3, is NAGVMQNPRHLVRRRGQEARLRCSPMKGHSHVYWYRQLPEEGLKFMVYLQKENIIDESGMPKERFSAEFPKEGPSILRIQQVVRGDSAAYFCASSPDRDTGELFFGEGSRLTVL.